Presented here are 6 T cell receptor beta chains from one specimen sequenced in a study of CD8+ T cells in alopecia areata. The investigators collected lesional scalp punch biopsies and peripheral blood from alopecia areata patients. Sequencing relied on a cDNA template that was reverse transcribed from extracted RNA. The protocol was immunoSEQ multiplex PCR, while the TCRdb copy is restricted to in-frame clones and leaves out a portion. Of more than 10,000 clones detected, 55% to 65% appear once; the ten largest clones hold about 8.1%. This sample comprised skin, obtained at week 0. These receptors originate from a human donor with alopecia areata.

CDR3 bases: TGTGCCAGCAGCCCCCCGGGAGGGGCCATCCTCTCTGGAAACACCATATATTTT. Protein: CASSPPGGAILSGNTIYF. The rearrangement uses TRBV7-9 and TRBJ1-3, with D possibly being TRBD1 (5 bases). This CDR3 has 18 amino acids. From germline, CDR1 is SEHNR and CDR2 FQNEAQ (reference sequence). Trimming stripped 5 bases from V and 0 bases from J, with 20 bases between. Full variable domain (outside the CDR3, taken from reference TRBV7-9 and TRBJ1-3): DTGVSQNPRHKITKRGQNVTFRCDPISEHNRLYWYRQTLGQGPEFLTYFQNEAQLEKSRLLSDRFSAERPKGSFSTLEIQRTEQGDSAMYLCASSPPGGAILSGNTIYFGEGSWLTVV.

This chain links TRBV5-6 with TRBJ2-3, with 12 nucleotides matching TRBD2. After removal of 3 bases from V and 5 bases from J, the junction contained 7 bases not matched to a gene. The V gene's germline CDR1 is SGHDT and CDR2 YYEEEE. CDR3 length: 16 residues. CDR3 sequence (DNA): TGTGCCAGCAGCTCAATGACTAGCGGGAGTATAGATACGCAGTATTTT. Translating gives CASSSMTSGSIDTQYF.

The J gene is TRBJ2-6, the V gene TRBV14; D ambiguous. CDR3 size: 13 residues. V shed 8 bases and J shed 4 bases, with 9 bases lying between them. The V gene's germline CDR1 is SGHDN and CDR2 FVKESK. The CDR3 loop is CASGTSGANVLTF. The DNA for the CDR3 is TGTGCCAGCGGAACCTCAGGGGCCAACGTCCTGACTTTC.

This clone was found a few times. The chain has TRBV7-2 and TRBJ1-1; D gene ambiguous. Trimming removed 2 bases at V and 1 base at J, with 8 bases between. Germline loops: CDR1 SGHTA, CDR2 FQGNSA. CDR3 length equals 14 residues. DNA for the CDR3: TGTGCCAGCAGCTTACCTAGACAGAACACTGAAGCTTTCTTT. Protein: CASSLPRQNTEAFF.

This rearrangement joins TRBV13 to TRBJ1-2; D remains unclear. CDR3 length: 14 amino acids. Between the trimmed V and J ends, which lost 4 bases and 11 bases, there was a span of 20 bases. The V gene's germline CDR1 is PRHDT and CDR2 FYEKMQ (reference sequence). CDR3 protein: CASSSPLPGGLYTF. CDR3 DNA: TGTGCCAGCAGCTCTCCACTCCCCGGAGGTCTTTACACCTTC.

As for this clone: Other DNA sequences in the same sample also yield this CDR3. The rearrangement uses TRBV11-2 and TRBJ1-6; a possible D gene is TRBD1 (6 bases). V was shortened by 1 base and J by 10 bases, with 17 bases between the two germline ends. The CDR3 consists of 16 residues. Looked up from germline, CDR1 is SGHAT and CDR2 is FQNNGV. CDR3 DNA sequence: TGTGCCAGCAGCTTAGCCCCAGGGGATTTTAACTCACCCCTCCACTTT. This translates into CASSLAPGDFNSPLHF.